This TCR beta chain was documented in a study of T cells in Graves' hyperthyroidism and ophthalmopathy. Whole-study context: Before treatment of any kind, peripheral blood was taken at initial diagnosis.

Study-level results: Median prediction lead before ophthalmopathy onset was six to eight months with the model.

Amplification targeted TCR beta CDR3 regions from RNA transcripts. Researchers ran a first-round RT-PCR on the TCR CDR3 using the HTBI primer set. MiXCR, applied by TCRdb to the multiplex PCR reads, yields one record per CDR3 protein. The sample comprises approximately 600,000 distinct CDR3 sequences, less than 25% of which are singletons, and around a third rests with the top ten. J gave up 0 bases and V 4 bases, and 12 bases lay outside the gene matches. The germline V gene encodes CDR1 SGHTA and CDR2 FQGTGA. CDR3 length: 18 residues. Comment on this clonotype: Its antigen is unknown.

The chain carries TRBV7-3 and TRBJ2-3; 8 bases fit TRBD1. The sequence came from a man aged 25 to 45 with Graves' ophthalmopathy. Sequencing was done on a sample of blood. CDR3 nucleotides: TGTGCCAGCAGCTCGAGCAACAGGGGGGACCTTAGCACAGATACGCAGTATTTT. It is translated as CASSSSNRGDLSTDTQYF.